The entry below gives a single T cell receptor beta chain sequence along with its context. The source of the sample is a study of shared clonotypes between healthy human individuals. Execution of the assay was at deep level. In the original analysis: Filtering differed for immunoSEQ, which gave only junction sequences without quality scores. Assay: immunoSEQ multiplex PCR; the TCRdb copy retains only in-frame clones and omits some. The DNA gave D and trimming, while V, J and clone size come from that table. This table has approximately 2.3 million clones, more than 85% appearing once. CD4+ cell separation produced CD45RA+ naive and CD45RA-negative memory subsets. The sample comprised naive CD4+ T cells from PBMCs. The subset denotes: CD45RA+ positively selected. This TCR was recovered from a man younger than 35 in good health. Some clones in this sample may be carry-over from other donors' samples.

The CDR3 is CASSDPDVLAKNIQYF. The CDR3 DNA reads TGTGCCAGCAGTGACCCCGATGTGCTAGCCAAAAACATTCAGTACTTC. The chain links TRBV6-1 to TRBJ2-4; no clear D. Looked up from germline, CDR1 is MNHNS and CDR2 is SASEGT. The CDR3 contains 16 residues. V was pared by 3 bases and J by 0 bases, with 12 bases between.